This record concerns one T cell receptor beta chain sequence. This specimen belongs to a study of cytomegalovirus exposure and HLA in healthy donors. The PCR had 60 Vbeta and 13 Jbeta primers. The repertoire was sequenced with immunoSEQ multiplex PCR; TCRdb's copy has only in-frame clones and lacks some. The data contain approximately 150,000 clones, around 79% of them singletons. This TCR was sampled from a male donor in good health and CMV-seronegative. Sequencing input: PBMCs.

The CDR3 DNA sequence: TGTGCCAGCAGCGAGCGGGGACAGGGAGGGTATGGCTACACCTTC. Its translation is CASSERGQGGYGYTF. V gene TRBV9 combines with J gene TRBJ1-2, with 9 bases that match TRBD1. The CDR3 is 15 residues long. Germline CDR1 SGDLS, CDR2 YYNGEE. The ends lost 3 bases at V and 5 bases at J; junction bases unmatched: 8.